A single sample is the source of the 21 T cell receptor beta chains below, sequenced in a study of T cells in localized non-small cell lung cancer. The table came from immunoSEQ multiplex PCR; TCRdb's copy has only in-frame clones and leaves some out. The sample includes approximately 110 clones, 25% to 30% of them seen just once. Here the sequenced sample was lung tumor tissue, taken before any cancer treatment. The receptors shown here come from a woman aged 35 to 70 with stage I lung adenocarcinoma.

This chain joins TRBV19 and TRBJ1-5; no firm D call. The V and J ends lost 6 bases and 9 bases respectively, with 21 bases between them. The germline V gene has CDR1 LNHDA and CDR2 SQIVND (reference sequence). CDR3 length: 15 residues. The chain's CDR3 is CASSPSEATVGPQHF. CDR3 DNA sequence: TGTGCCAGTAGCCCCAGTGAGGCGACGGTGGGGCCCCAGCATTTT.

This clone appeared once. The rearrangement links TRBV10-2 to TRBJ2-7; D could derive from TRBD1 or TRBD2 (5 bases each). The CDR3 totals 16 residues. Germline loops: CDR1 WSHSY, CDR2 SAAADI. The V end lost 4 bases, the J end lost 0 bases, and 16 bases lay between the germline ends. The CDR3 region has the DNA TGCGCCAGCAGTGCCCCGGGGCGGGCGAACTCCTACGAGCAGTACTTC. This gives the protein CASSAPGRANSYEQYF.

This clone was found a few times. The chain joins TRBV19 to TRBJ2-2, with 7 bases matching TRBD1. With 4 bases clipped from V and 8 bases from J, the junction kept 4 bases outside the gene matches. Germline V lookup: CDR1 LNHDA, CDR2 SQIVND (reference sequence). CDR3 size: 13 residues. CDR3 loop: CASSRQGWGELFF. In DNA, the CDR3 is TGTGCCAGTAGTAGACAGGGTTGGGGGGAGCTGTTTTTT.

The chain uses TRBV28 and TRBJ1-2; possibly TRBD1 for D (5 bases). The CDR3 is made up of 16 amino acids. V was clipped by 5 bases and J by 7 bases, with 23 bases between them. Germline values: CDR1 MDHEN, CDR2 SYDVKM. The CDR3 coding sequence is TGTGCCAGCAGTGACTCCGACAGTAACTACCCGGGTGGCTACACCTTC. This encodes CASSDSDSNYPGGYTF.

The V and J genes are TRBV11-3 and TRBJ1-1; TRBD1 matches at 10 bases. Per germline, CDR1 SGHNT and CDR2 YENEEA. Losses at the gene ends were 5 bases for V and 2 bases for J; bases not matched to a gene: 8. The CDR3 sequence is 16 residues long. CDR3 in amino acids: CASSGGTGDGNTEAFF. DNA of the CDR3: TGTGCCAGCAGCGGTGGGACAGGGGACGGTAACACTGAAGCTTTCTTT.

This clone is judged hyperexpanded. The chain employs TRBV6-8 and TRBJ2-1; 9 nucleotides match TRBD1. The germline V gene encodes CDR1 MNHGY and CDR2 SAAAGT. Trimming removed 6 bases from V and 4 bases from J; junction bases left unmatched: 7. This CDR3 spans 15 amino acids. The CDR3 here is CASRTQGAGYNEQFF. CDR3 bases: TGTGCCAGCAGGACACAGGGGGCAGGGTACAATGAGCAGTTCTTC.

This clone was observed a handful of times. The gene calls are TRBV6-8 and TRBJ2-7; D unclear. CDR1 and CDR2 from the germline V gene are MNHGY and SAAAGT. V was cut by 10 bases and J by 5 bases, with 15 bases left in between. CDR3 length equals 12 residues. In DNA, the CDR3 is TGTGCCATAAAAACGAAGGGAAACGAGCAGTACTTC. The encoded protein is CAIKTKGNEQYF.

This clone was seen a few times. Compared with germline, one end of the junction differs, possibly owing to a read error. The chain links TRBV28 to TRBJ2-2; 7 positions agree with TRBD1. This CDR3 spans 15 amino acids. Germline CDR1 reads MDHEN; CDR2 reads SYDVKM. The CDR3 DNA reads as TGTGCCAGCAGCTTATACAGGGGTGGTACCGGGGAGCTGTTTTTT. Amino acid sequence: CASSLYRGGTGELFF.

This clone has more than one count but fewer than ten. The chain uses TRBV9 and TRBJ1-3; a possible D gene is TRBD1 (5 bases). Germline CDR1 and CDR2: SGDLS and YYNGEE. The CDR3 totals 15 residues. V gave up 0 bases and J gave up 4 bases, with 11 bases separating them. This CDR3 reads CASSVASGRGNTIYF. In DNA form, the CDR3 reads TGTGCCAGCAGCGTAGCCTCAGGGAGAGGAAACACCATATATTTT.

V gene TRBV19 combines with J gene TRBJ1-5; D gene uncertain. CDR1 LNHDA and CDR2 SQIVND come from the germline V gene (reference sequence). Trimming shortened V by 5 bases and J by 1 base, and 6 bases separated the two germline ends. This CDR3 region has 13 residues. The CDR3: CASSSDSNQPQHF. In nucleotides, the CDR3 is TGTGCCAGTAGTTCCGACAGCAATCAGCCCCAGCATTTT. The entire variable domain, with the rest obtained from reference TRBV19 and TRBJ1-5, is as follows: DGGITQSPKYLFRKEGQNVTLSCEQNLNHDAMYWYRQDPGQGLRLIYYSQIVNDFQKGDIAEGYSVSREKKESFPLTVTSAQKNPTAFYLCASSSDSNQPQHFGDGTRLSIL.

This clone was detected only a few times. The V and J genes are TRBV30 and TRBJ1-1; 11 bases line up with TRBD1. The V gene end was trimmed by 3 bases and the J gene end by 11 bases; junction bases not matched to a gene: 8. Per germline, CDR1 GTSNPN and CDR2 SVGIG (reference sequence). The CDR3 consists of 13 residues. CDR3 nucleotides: TGTGCCTGGAGCCAGGACAGGGGGCGCGGGGCTTTCTTT. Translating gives CAWSQDRGRGAFF. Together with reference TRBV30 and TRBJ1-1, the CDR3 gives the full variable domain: SQTIHQWPATLVQPVGSPLSLECTVEGTSNPNLYWYRQAAGRGLQLLFYSVGIGQISSEVPQNLSASRPQDRQFILSSKKLLLSDSGFYLCAWSQDRGRGAFFGQGTRLTVV.

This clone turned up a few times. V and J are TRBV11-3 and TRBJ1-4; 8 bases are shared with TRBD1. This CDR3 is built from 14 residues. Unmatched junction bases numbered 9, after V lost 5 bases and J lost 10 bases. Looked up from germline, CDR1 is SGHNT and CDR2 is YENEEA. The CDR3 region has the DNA TGTGCCAGCAGCGCGGGACAGGAAAGGCGAAAACTGTTTTTT. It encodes CASSAGQERRKLFF.

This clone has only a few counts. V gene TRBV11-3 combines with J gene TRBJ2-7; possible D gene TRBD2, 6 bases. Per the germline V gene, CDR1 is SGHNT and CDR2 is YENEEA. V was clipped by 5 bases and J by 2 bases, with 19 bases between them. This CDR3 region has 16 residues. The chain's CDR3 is CASSPPPGREAYEQYF. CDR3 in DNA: TGTGCCAGCAGCCCCCCCCCAGGCAGGGAGGCCTACGAGCAGTACTTC. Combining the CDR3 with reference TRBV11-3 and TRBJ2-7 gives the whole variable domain EAGVVQSPRYKIIEKKQPVAFWCNPISGHNTLYWYLQNLGQGPELLIRYENEEAVDDSQLPKDRFSAERLKGVDSTLKIQPAELGDSAVYLCASSPPPGREAYEQYFGPGTRLTVT.

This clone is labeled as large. The CDR3 region is CASSFPGRLQPQHF. CDR3 in DNA: TGTGCCAGCAGCTTTCCAGGGCGGTTACAGCCCCAGCATTTT. The chain joins TRBV11-3 to TRBJ1-5, with D tentatively TRBD1 (5 bases). V was pared by 3 bases and J by 7 bases, with 13 bases between. Germline V gene sequence: CDR1 SGHNT, CDR2 YENEEA. This CDR3 spans 14 amino acids.

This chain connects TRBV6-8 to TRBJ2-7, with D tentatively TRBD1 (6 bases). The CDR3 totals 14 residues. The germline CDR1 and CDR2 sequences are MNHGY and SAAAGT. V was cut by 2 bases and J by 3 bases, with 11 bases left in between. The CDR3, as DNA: TGTGCCAGCAGTTACGCCGTAGGGGGCTACGAGCAGTACTTC. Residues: CASSYAVGGYEQYF.

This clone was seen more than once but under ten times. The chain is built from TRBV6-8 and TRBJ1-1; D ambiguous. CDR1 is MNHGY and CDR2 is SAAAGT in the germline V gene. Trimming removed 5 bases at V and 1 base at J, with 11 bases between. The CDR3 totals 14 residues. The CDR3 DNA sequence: TGTGCCAGCAGTCCCTCACCAGGGAACACTGAAGCTTTCTTT. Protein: CASSPSPGNTEAFF.

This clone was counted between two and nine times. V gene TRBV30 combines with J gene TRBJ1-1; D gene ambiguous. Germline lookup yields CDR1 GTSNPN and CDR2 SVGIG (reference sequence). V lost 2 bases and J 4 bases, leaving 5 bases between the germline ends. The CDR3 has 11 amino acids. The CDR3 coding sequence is TGTGCCTGGAGTCCGGCCACTGAAGCTTTCTTT. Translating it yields CAWSPATEAFF. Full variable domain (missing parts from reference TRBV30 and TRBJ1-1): SQTIHQWPATLVQPVGSPLSLECTVEGTSNPNLYWYRQAAGRGLQLLFYSVGIGQISSEVPQNLSASRPQDRQFILSSKKLLLSDSGFYLCAWSPATEAFFGQGTRLTVV.

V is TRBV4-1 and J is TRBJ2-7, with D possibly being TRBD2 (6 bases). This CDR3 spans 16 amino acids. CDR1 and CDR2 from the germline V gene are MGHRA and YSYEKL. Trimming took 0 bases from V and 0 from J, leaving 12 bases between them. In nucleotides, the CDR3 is TGCGCCAGCAGCCAAGATGAATGGAGGGGCTCCTACGAGCAGTACTTC. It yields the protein CASSQDEWRGSYEQYF.

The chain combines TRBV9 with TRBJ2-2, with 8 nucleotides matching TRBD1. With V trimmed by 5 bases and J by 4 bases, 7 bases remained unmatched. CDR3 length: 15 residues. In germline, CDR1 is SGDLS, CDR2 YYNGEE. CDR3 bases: TGTGCCAGCAGTGGACAGGGCTTGTCCACCGGGGAGCTGTTTTTT. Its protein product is CASSGQGLSTGELFF.

This CDR3 is CAWTLVGGHFGGPPGEQYF. The CDR3 DNA follows: TGTGCCTGGACCCTGGTGGGGGGGCACTTCGGCGGGCCCCCGGGCGAGCAGTACTTC. J is TRBJ2-7 and V is TRBV30, with a possible D match to TRBD2 (7 bases). V was pared by 4 bases and J by 6 bases, with 34 bases between. Germline CDR1 GTSNPN, CDR2 SVGIG (reference sequence). The CDR3 totals 19 residues.

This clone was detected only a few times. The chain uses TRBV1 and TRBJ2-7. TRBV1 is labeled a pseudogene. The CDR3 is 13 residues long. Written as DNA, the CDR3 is TGCGCCAGCAGCCAAGGGTTAAGCTACGAGCAGTACTTC. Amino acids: CASSQGLSYEQYF.